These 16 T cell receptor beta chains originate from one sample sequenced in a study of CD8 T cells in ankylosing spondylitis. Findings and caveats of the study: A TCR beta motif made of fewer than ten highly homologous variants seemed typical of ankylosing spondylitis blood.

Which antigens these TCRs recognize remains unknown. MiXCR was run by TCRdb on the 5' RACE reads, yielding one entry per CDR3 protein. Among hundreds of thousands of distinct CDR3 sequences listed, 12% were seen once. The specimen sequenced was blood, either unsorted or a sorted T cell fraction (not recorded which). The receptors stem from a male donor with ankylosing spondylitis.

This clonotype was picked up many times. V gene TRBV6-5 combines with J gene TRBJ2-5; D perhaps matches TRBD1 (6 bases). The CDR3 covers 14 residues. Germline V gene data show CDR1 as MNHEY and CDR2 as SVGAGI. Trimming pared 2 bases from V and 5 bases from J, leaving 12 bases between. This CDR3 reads CASSYAGDRETQYF. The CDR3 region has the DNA TGTGCCAGCAGTTACGCAGGGGATCGGGAGACCCAGTACTTC.

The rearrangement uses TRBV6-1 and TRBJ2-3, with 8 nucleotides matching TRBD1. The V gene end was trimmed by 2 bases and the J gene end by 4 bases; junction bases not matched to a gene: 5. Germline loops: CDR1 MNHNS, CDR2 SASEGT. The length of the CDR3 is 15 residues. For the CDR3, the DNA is TGTGCCAGCAGTGAAAGGGGACAGGACGCAGATACGCAGTATTTT. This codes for CASSERGQDADTQYF.

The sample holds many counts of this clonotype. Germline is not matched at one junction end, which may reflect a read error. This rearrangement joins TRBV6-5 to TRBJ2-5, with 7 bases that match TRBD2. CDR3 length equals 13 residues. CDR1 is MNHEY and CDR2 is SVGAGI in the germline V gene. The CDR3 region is CASSYSGTTPTPF. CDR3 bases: TGTGCCAGCAGTTACTCTGGGACTACCCCAACGCCATTC.

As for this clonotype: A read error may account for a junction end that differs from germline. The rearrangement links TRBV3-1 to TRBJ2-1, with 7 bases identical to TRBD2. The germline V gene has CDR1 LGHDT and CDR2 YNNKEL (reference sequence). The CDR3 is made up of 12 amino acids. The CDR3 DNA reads TGTGCCAGCAGCCGGGACTACCATGAGCAGTTCTTC. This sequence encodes CASSRDYHEQFF.

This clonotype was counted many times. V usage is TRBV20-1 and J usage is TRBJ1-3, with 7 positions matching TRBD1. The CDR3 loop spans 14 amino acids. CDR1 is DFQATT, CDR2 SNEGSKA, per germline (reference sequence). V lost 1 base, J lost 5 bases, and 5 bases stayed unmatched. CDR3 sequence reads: CSARVQGRRNTIYF. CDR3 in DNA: TGCAGTGCTAGAGTACAGGGGAGGCGAAACACCATATATTTT.

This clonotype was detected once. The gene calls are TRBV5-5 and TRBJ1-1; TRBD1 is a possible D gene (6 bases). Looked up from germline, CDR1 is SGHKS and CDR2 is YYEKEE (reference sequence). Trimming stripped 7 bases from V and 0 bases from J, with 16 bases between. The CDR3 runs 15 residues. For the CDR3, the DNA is TGTGCCAGCTGGGTGGGGGGGCGAATGAACACTGAAGCTTTCTTT. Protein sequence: CASWVGGRMNTEAFF.

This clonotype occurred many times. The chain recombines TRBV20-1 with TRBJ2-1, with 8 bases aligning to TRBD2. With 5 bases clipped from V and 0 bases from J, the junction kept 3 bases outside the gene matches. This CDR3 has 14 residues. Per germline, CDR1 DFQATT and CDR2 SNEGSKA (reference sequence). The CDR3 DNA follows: TGCAGTGCTTGGAGCGGGAGCTCCTACAATGAGCAGTTCTTC. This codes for CSAWSGSSYNEQFF.

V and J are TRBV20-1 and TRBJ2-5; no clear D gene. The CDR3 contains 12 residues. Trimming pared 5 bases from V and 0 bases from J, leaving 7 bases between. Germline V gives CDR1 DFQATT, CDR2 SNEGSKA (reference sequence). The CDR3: CSALDHQETQYF. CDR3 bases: TGCAGTGCTTTGGACCACCAAGAGACCCAGTACTTC.

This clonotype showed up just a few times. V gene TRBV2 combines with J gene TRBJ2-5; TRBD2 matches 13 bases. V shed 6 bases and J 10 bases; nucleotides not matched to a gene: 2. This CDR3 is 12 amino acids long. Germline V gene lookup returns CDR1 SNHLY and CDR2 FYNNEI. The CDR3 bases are TGTGCCAGCAGCCGGACTAGCGGGGGCCAGTACTTC. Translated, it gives CASSRTSGGQYF.

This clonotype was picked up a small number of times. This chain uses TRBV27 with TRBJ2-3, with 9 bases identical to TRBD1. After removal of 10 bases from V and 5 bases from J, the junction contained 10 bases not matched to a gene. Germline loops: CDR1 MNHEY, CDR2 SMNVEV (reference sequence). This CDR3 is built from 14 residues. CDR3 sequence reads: CATSEDRGRDTQYF. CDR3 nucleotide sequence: TGTGCCACCTCCGAGGACAGGGGTAGAGATACGCAGTATTTT.

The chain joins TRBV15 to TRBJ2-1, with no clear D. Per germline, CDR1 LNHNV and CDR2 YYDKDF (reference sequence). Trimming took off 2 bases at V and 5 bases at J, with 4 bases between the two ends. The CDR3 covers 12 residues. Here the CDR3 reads CATSRRDNEQFF. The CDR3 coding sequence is TGTGCCACCAGCAGACGAGACAATGAGCAGTTCTTC.

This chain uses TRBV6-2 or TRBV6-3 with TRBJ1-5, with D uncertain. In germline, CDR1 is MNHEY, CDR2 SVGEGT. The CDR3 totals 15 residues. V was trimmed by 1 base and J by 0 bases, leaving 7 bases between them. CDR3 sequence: CASSYYSHSNQPQHF. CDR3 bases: TGTGCCAGCAGTTACTACAGCCATAGCAATCAGCCCCAGCATTTT.

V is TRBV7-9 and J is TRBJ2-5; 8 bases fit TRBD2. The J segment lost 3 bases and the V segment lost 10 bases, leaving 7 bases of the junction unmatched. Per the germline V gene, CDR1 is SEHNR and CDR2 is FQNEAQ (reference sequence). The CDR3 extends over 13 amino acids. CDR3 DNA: TGTGCCATCGGCTTGGGACTAGAAGAGACCCAGTACTTC. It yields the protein CAIGLGLEETQYF.

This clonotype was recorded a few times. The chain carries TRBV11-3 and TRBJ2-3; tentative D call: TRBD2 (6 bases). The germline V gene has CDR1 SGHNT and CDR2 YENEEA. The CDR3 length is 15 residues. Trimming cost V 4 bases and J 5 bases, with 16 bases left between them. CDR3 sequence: CASSSTGTQKDTQYF. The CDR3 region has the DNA TGTGCCAGCAGCTCGACCGGGACTCAAAAAGATACGCAGTATTTT. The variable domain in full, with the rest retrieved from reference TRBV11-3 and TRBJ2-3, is EAGVVQSPRYKIIEKKQPVAFWCNPISGHNTLYWYLQNLGQGPELLIRYENEEAVDDSQLPKDRFSAERLKGVDSTLKIQPAELGDSAVYLCASSSTGTQKDTQYFGPGTRLTVL.

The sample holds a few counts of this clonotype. The CDR3, as DNA: TGCGCCAGCCAAGCTACGGACTACGAGCAGTACTTC. This encodes CASQATDYEQYF. The chain recombines TRBV5-1 with TRBJ2-7; D unresolved. This CDR3 has 12 residues. Germline V lookup: CDR1 SGHRS, CDR2 YFSETQ. The V end lost 7 bases, the J end lost 3 bases, and 11 bases lay between the germline ends.

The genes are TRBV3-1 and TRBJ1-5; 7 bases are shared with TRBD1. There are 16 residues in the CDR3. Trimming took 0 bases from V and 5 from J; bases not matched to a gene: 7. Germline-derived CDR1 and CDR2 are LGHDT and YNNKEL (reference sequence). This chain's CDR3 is CASSQDSQGGYQPQHF. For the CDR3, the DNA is TGTGCCAGCAGCCAAGATAGTCAGGGGGGTTATCAGCCCCAGCATTTT.